Sequencing of this T cell receptor beta chain was carried out in a study of blood T cell repertoires in COVID-19 (dated by TCRdb to between 2020 and 2021). For the wider study: Collaborator samples came from the United States, Italy and Spain and covered acute and convalescent phases of COVID-19. A freely available public database, intended as a resource for researchers studying the immune response to SARS-CoV-2, is where the repertoires were released. Where HLA class I and class II types were available, the types were taken from metadata supplied by the sample provider, not from assay-based typing. Samples were obtained from the ongoing ImmuneRACE study (first 160 participants) and from some 1,300 subjects provided by 6 global collaborators. Sample metadata almost always included a de-identified subject ID, COVID-19 status, age in years and sex. Deeply sampled blood TCRbeta repertoires from subjects exposed to, actively infected with, or recovered from COVID-19 were included in the dataset. The prospective study material was composed of cDNA or gDNA derived from T cells, B-cell-depleted T cells, or PBMCs. What the research found in general, with its limitations: Clinical and demographic metadata were provided uncurated, with the amount varying by source and participant.

CDR3 length: 17 amino acids, cysteine to phenylalanine. The read is trimmed to its CDR3 DNA, 51 bases read in frame from base 1. V was cut back by 0 bases and J by 0 bases, leaving a gap of 9 bases between them. The germline V gene supplies CDR1 SGHTA and CDR2 FQGNSA. TCRbeta CDR3 regions were amplified from genomic DNA using the immunoSEQ Assay, a bias-controlled multiplex PCR. In the authors' own workflow: Nucleated cell counts per sample were estimated from amplification of reference gene primers within the assay. To quantify the absolute abundance of each unique TCRbeta CDR3 rearrangement, sequence reads were collapsed and filtered. For each sample, productive Simpson clonality was calculated as the square root of Simpson's diversity index across productive rearrangements. Imported from immuneACCESS, the table was reduced by TCRdb to in-frame sequences with V and J called. These copies leave out some clones; in studies compared against another copy, an unresolved V gene accounts for under half, and the cause of the remainder is not known. That table furnishes V, J and clone size, whereas the DNA furnished D and trimming. Present in this sample are 100,000 to 150,000 clones, 70% to 85% of which were seen just once. The ten largest make up 17% of the sample.

Each collaborating institution followed its own protocols to collect whole blood in K2EDTA tubes. For TCRbeta analysis, collaborators shipped samples in one of three forms: frozen whole blood, isolated PBMCs, or DNA extracted from either of those sample types. Comments on this clone: This receptor's antigen is unknown. The input lacks base qualities; no much larger clone sits a single base away.

The specimen was peripheral blood. This TCR came from a woman aged 80 or older with acute or convalescent COVID-19. The sequence is built from TRBV7-2 and TRBJ1-6; a confident D gene designation cannot be given. The DNA reads TGTGCCAGCAGCTTAGCTGGGCTTAGCTCCTATAATTCACCCCTCCACTTT. It translates to CASSLAGLSSYNSPLHF. Reference TRBV7-2 and TRBJ1-6 proteins supply the regions before and after the CDR3; the full variable domain is: GAGVSQSPSNKVTEKGKDVELRCDPISGHTALYWYRQSLGQGLEFLIYFQGNSAPDKSGLPSDRFSAERTGGSVSTLTIQRTQQEDSAVYLCASSLAGLSSYNSPLHFGNGTRLTVT.